The clone carrying this T cell receptor (beta chain) occurred a few times. This record belongs to a study of blood T cell repertoires in COVID-19. Trimming shortened V by 5 bases and J by 0 bases, and 7 bases separated the two germline ends. The CDR3 has 14 residues. Germline values: CDR1 MNHEY, CDR2 SMNVEV (reference sequence). Data came from immunoSEQ multiplex PCR; TCRdb stores just in-frame clones and leaves some out. In the table there are under 250,000 clones, about 82% of which are singletons. Sequencing input: peripheral blood. The rearrangement joins TRBV27 to TRBJ2-2; possible D gene TRBD1, 5 bases. The receptor was derived from a woman older than 75 with COVID-19, enrolled during active disease. CDR3 in DNA: TGTGCCAGCAGTAGGGGTACGAACACCGGGGAGCTGTTTTTT. It encodes CASSRGTNTGELFF.